This T cell receptor beta chain was identified in a study of blood T cell repertoires in COVID-19. Study-wide context: Collection of acute and convalescent COVID-19 samples took place in the United States, Italy and Spain. The analysed material was cDNA or gDNA that came from T cells, B-cell-depleted T cells, or PBMCs.

Followed over time, Seattle patients had been enrolled while infection was active. Methods used by the authors: Quantification of nucleated cells was approximated via reference gene primer amplification. Assay: immunoSEQ multiplex PCR; the TCRdb copy retains only in-frame clones and omits some. That table furnishes V, J and clone size, whereas the DNA furnished D and trimming. The data hold a few hundred thousand clones, with 85% to 90% observed a single time. This clonotype was sampled from a woman aged 25 to 39 with COVID-19, enrolled during active disease. Sequencing input: peripheral blood.

CDR3 sequence reads: CASSLLESTDTQYF. The CDR3 coding sequence is TGTGCCAGCAGTCTACTAGAGAGCACAGATACGCAGTATTTT. The rearrangement joins TRBV7-8 to TRBJ2-3; D perhaps matches TRBD2 (5 bases). This CDR3 has 14 residues. Germline V gives CDR1 SGHVS, CDR2 FQNEAQ. The ends were cut back, 6 bases at V and 0 bases at J, with 10 bases in the middle.